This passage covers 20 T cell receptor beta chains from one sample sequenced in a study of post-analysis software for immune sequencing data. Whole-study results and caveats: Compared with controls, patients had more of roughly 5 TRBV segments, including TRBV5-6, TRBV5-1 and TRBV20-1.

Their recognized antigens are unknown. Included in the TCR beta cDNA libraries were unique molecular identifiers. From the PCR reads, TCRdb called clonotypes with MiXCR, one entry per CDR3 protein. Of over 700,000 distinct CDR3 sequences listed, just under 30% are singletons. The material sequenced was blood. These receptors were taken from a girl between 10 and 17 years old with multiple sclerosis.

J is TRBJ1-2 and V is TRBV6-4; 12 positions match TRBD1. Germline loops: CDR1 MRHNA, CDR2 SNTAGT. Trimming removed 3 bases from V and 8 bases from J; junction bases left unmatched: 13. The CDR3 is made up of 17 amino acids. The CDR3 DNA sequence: TGTGCCAGCAGTGATACCGGGACAGGGGGCGGCCGGGGAGGCTACACCTTC. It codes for CASSDTGTGGGRGGYTF.

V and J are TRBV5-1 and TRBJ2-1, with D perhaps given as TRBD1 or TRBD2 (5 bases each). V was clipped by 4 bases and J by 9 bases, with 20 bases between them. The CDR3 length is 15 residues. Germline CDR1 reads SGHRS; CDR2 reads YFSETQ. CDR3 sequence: CASSLRDPDNSEQFF. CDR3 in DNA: TGCGCCAGCAGCCTCCGGGACCCCGACAATAGTGAGCAGTTCTTC.

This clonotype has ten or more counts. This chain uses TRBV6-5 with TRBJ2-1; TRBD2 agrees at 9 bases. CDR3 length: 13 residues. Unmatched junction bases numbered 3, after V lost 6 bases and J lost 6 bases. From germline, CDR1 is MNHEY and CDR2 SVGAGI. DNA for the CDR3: TGTGCCAGCAGCTCGGGACTAGCCAATGAGCAGTTCTTC. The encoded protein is CASSSGLANEQFF.

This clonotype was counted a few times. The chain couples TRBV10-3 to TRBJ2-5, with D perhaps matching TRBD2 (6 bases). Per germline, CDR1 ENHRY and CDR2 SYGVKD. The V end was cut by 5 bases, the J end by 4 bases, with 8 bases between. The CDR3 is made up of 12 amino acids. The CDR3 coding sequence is TGTGCCATCAGTCCTAGCGTAGAGACCCAGTACTTC. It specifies CAISPSVETQYF.

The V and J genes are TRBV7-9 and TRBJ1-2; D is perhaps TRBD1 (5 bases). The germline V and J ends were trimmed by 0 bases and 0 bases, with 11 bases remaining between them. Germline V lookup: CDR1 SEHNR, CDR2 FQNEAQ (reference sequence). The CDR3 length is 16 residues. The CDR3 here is CASSLAGGTSNYGYTF. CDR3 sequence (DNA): TGTGCCAGCAGCTTAGCGGGGGGGACCTCTAACTATGGCTACACCTTC.

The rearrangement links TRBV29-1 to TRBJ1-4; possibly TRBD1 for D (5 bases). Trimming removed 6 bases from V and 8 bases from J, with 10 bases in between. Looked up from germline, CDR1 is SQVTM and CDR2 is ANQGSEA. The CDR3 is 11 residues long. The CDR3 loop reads CSVGDGEKLFF. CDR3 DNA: TGCAGCGTCGGGGACGGCGAAAAACTGTTTTTT.

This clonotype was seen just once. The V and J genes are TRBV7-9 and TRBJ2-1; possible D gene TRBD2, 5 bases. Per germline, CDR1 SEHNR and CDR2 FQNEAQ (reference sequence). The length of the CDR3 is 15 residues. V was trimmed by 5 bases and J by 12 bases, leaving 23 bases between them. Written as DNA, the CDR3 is TGTGCCAGCAGCCCAAGTGTTAGGGCCGCGGGTGGGCAGTTCTTC. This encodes CASSPSVRAAGGQFF.

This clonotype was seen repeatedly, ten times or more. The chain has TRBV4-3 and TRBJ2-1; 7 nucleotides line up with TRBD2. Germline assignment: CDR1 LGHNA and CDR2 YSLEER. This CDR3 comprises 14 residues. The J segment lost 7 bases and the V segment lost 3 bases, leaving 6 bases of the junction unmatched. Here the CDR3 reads CASSQVLADNEQFF. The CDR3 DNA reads TGCGCCAGCAGCCAGGTCCTAGCGGATAATGAGCAGTTCTTC.

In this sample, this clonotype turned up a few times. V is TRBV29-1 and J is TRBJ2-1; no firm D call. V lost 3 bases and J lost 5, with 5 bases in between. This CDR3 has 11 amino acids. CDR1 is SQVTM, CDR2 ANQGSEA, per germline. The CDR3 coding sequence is TGCAGCGTTGAGTCAGACAATGAGCAGTTCTTC. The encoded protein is CSVESDNEQFF.

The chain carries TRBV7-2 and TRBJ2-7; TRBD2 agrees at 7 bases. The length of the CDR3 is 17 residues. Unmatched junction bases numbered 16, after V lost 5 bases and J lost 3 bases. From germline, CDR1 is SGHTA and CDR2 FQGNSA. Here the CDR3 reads CASSPRSGLADHYEQYF. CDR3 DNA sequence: TGTGCCAGCAGCCCGAGGTCTGGTCTAGCGGATCACTACGAGCAGTACTTC.

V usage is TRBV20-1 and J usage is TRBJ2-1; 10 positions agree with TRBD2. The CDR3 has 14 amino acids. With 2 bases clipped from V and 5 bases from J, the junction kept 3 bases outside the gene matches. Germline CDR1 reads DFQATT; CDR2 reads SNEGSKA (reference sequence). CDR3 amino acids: CSARKAGGNNEQFF. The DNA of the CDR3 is TGCAGTGCTAGAAAAGCGGGAGGGAACAATGAGCAGTTCTTC.

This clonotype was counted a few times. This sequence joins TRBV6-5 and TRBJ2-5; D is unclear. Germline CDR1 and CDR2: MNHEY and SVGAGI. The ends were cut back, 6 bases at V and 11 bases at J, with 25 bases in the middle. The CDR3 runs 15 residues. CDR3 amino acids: CASRYRPRIRREQYF. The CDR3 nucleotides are TGTGCCAGCAGGTACAGACCAAGGATACGGCGAGAGCAGTACTTC.

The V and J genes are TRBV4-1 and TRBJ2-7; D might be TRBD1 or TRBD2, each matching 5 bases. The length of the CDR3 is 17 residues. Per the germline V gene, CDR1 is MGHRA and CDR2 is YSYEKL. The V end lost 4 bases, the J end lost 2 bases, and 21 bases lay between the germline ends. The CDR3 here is CASSLTDLRDLTYEQYF. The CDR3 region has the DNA TGCGCCAGCAGCCTTACAGACCTCCGGGACCTTACCTACGAGCAGTACTTC.

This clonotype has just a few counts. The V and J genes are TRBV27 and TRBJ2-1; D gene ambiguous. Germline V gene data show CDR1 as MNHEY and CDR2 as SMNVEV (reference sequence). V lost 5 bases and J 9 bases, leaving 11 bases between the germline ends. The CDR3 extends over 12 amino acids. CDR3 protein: CASSRRSGEQFF. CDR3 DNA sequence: TGTGCCAGCAGTCGGAGATCCGGTGAGCAGTTCTTC.

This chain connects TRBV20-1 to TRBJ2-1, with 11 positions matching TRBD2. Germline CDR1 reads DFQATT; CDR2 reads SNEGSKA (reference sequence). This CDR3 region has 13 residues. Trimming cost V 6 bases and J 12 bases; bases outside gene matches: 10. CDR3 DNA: TGCAGTGCCCTGACTAGCGGGACTTGGGGGCAGTTCTTC. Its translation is CSALTSGTWGQFF.

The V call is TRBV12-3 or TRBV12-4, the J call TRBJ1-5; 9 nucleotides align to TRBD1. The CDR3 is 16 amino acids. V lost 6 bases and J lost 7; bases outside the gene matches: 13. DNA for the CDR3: TGTGCCAGCAGCTACGGGACAGGGTGGATAGCACAGCCCCAGCATTTT. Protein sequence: CASSYGTGWIAQPQHF.

CDR3 amino acids: CSARAGGSSLDYGYTF. The CDR3 nucleotides read TGCAGTGCTAGAGCCGGGGGATCGAGTCTTGACTATGGCTACACCTTC. J is TRBJ1-2 and V is TRBV20-1, with a possible D match to TRBD1 (5 bases). The germline V gene has CDR1 DFQATT and CDR2 SNEGSKA (reference sequence). This CDR3 region has 16 residues. V was cut by 1 base and J by 3 bases, with 18 bases left in between.

For the CDR3, the DNA is TGTGCCATCAGGAAGGAGACAGGGCGAGGCTACACCTTC. It encodes CAIRKETGRGYTF. The J gene is TRBJ1-2, the V gene TRBV10-3, with 7 bases lining up with TRBD1. Germline trimming cut 6 bases from V and 8 bases from J; bases unmatched to any gene: 9. This CDR3 has 13 amino acids. The germline CDR1 and CDR2 sequences are ENHRY and SYGVKD.

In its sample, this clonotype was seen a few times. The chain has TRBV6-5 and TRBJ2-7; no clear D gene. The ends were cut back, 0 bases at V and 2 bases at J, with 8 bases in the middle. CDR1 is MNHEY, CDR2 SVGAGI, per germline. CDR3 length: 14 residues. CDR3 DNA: TGTGCCAGCAGTTACTCTCGGGTTACCTACGAGCAGTACTTC. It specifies CASSYSRVTYEQYF.

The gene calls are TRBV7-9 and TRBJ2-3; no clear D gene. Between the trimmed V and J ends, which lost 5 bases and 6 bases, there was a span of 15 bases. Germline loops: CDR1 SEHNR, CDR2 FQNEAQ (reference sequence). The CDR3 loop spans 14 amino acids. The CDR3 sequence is CASSPPVGHDTQYF. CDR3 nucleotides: TGTGCCAGCAGCCCCCCTGTGGGTCACGATACGCAGTATTTT.